This T cell receptor (beta chain) was sequenced during a study of blood T cell repertoires in COVID-19. Here immunoSEQ multiplex PCR was the method, and the copy in TCRdb shows in-frame clones only, minus some. The table has roughly 150,000 clones, around 86% seen once. The count of this clone is one. This CDR3 is built from 15 residues. CDR1 is SGHAT, CDR2 FQNNGV, per germline. Deletions cut 6 bases from V and 0 bases from J, with 15 bases between. The clonotype comes from an elderly woman with acute or convalescent COVID-19. Sequenced material: peripheral blood. The chain carries TRBV11-2 and TRBJ2-7, with a possible D match to TRBD2 (5 bases). The CDR3 region is CASSASLSSSYEQYF. The CDR3 nucleotides read TGTGCCAGCAGTGCTAGCTTATCAAGCTCCTACGAGCAGTACTTC.